This TCR beta chain was profiled in a study of blood T cell repertoires in COVID-19 (TCRdb year 2020). A note on the overall study: The collaborator samples originated in the United States, Italy and Spain and spanned the acute and convalescent phases of COVID-19. The prospective study material was composed of cDNA or gDNA derived from T cells, B-cell-depleted T cells, or PBMCs. Deeply sampled blood TCRbeta repertoires from subjects exposed to, actively infected with, or recovered from COVID-19 were included in the dataset. The repertoires were released in a freely available public database meant as a resource for research on the immune response to SARS-CoV-2. The samples were drawn from the first 160 participants of the ongoing ImmuneRACE study and from over a thousand subjects provided by 6 global collaborators. The sample metadata nearly always contained a de-identified subject ID, COVID-19 status, age in years and sex. Where available, HLA class I and class II types were taken from metadata supplied by the sample provider and were not determined by assay-based typing. The investigation overall reported the following: How much clinical and demographic metadata was included differed by source and by participant, and the metadata was provided uncurated.

One collaborating source in Seattle enrolled patients during active infection and followed them longitudinally through the course of disease. Each collaborating institution followed its own protocols to collect whole blood in K2EDTA tubes. For TCRbeta analysis, collaborator samples were shipped as frozen whole blood, as isolated PBMCs, or as DNA extracted from either sample type. Taken from cysteine to phenylalanine, the CDR3 has 15 residues. Left in the record is the CDR3 DNA by itself, 45 bases read in frame from the first base. The germline ends are 10 bases apart after V is trimmed by 0 bases and J by 4 bases. The germline V gene supplies CDR1 SGDLS and CDR2 YYNGEE. TCRbeta CDR3 regions were amplified from genomic DNA by means of the immunoSEQ Assay, a bias-controlled multiplex PCR. Per the source publication's procedure: Nucleated cell counts per sample were estimated from amplification of reference gene primers within the assay. To quantify the absolute abundance of each unique TCRbeta CDR3 rearrangement, sequence reads were collapsed and filtered. For each sample, productive Simpson clonality was calculated by taking the square root of Simpson's diversity index across productive rearrangements. Entries here come from immuneACCESS through TCRdb and include only in-frame sequences with V and J called. Some clones fail to appear in such tables; in the studies checked, an unresolved V gene covers under half of the shortfall, and the cause of the remainder is unknown. The DNA was the basis for D and trimming; V, J and clone size are from that table. The sample table lists about 530,000 clones, approximately 88% of them with a count of one. Around 8% of the sample rests with the top ten.

In the case of this clone: Its antigen is unknown. No base-level quality is on record; no much larger clone is a single base apart.

Sequencing input: peripheral blood. The chain is made from TRBV9 and TRBJ2-2; no D segment can be confidently identified. The receptor comes from a woman in her forties or fifties with COVID-19, enrolled during active disease. The DNA sequence is as follows: TGTGCCAGCAGCGTAGGGCCATGGAGCACCGGGGAGCTGTTTTTT. Its protein reads: CASSVGPWSTGELFF.